This TCR beta chain stems from a study of CD8 T cells in ankylosing spondylitis. Overall study results and limits: Disease-associated clones were CD8+ and fairly uncommon in peripheral blood.

V was pared by 5 bases and J by 4 bases, with 17 bases between. The CDR3 sequence is 15 residues long. 5'-RACE, quantitative and with molecular barcodes, yielded the TCR beta libraries. TCRdb processed the 5' RACE reads anew with MiXCR; each CDR3 protein has one entry. The repertoire holds 200,000 to 250,000 distinct CDR3 sequences, with roughly 10% as singletons. This clonotype showed up just a few times. Its antigen is as yet unknown. The chain links TRBV12-3 or TRBV12-4 to TRBJ2-5, with D possibly TRBD1 on 5 matching bases. This TCR derives from a male donor with ankylosing spondylitis or in good health (not recorded which). The sequencing input was blood, either unsorted or a sorted T cell fraction (not recorded which). The CDR3 reads CASSTFQGVGETQYF. The CDR3, as DNA: TGTGCCAGCAGTACCTTCCAGGGTGTAGGAGAGACCCAGTACTTC.